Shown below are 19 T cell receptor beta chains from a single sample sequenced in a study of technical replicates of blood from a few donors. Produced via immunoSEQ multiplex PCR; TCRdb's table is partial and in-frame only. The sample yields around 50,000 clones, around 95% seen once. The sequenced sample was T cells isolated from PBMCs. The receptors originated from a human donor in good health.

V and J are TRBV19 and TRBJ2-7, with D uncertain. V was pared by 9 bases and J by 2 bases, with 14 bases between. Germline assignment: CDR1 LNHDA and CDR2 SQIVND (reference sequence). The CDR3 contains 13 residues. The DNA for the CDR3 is TGTGCCAGCAGTTTTGGTAACACCTACGAGCAGTACTTC. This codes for CASSFGNTYEQYF.

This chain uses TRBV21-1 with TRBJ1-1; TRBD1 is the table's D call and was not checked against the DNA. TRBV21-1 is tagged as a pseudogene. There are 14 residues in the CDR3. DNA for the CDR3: TGTGCCAGCAGAAAGGGACAGGGGAAAACTGAAGCTTTCTTT. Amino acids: CASRKGQGKTEAFF.

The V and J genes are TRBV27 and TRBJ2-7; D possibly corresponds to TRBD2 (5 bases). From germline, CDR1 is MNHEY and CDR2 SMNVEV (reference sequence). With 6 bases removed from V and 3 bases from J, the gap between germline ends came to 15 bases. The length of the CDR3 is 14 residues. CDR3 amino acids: CASSSGPGIYEQYF. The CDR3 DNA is TGTGCCAGCAGCAGCGGACCCGGAATCTACGAGCAGTACTTC.

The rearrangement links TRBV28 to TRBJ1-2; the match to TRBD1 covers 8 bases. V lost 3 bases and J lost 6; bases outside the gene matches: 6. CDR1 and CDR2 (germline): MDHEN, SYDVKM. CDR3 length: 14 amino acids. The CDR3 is CASSLQGALHGYTF. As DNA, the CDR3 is TGTGCCAGCAGTTTGCAGGGGGCACTACATGGCTACACCTTC.

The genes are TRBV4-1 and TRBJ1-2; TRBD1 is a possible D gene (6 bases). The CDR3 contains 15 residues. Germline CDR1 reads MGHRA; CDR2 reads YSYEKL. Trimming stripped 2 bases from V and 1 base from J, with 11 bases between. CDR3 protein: CASSQYTGNNYGYTF. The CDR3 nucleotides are TGCGCCAGCAGCCAATATACAGGGAATAACTATGGCTACACCTTC.

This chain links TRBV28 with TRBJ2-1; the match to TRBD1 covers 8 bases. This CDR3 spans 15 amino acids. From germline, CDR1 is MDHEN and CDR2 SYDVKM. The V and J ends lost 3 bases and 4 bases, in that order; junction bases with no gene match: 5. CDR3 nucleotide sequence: TGTGCCAGCAGTTTGACTTGGACAGGGTACAATGAGCAGTTCTTC. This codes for CASSLTWTGYNEQFF.

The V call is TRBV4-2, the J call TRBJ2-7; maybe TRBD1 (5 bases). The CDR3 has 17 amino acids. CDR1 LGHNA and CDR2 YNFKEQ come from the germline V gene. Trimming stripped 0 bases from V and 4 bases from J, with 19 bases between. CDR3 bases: TGTGCCAGCAGCCAAGAAGGTCATTTCAGGGTGCGGTACGAGCAGTACTTC. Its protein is CASSQEGHFRVRYEQYF.

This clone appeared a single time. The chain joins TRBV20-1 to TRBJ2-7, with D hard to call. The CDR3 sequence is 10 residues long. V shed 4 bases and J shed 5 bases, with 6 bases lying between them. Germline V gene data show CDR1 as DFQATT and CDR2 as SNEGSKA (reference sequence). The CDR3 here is CSAKADEQYF. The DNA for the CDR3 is TGCAGTGCTAAGGCGGACGAGCAGTACTTC.

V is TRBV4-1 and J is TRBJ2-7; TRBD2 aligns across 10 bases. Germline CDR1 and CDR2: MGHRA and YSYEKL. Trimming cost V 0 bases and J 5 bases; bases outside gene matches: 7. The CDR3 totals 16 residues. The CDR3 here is CASSQDWLAGANEQYF. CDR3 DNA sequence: TGCGCCAGCAGCCAAGATTGGCTAGCGGGAGCCAACGAGCAGTACTTC.

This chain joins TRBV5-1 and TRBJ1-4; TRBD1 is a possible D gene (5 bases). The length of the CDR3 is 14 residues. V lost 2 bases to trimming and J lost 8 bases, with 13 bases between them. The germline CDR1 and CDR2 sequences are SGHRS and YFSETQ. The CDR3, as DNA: TGCGCCAGCAGCTTTAGGGGAATAGAAGAAAAACTGTTTTTT. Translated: CASSFRGIEEKLFF.

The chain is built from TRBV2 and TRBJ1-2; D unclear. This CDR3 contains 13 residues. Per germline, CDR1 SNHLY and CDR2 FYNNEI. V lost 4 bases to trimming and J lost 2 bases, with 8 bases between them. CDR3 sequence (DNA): TGTGCCAGCAGTGGCAGGTCCAACTATGGCTACACCTTC. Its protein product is CASSGRSNYGYTF. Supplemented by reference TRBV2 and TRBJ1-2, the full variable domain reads EPEVTQTPSHQVTQMGQEVILRCVPISNHLYFYWYRQILGQKVEFLVSFYNNEISEKSEIFDDQFSVERPDGSNFTLKIRSTKLEDSAMYFCASSGRSNYGYTFGSGTRLTVV.

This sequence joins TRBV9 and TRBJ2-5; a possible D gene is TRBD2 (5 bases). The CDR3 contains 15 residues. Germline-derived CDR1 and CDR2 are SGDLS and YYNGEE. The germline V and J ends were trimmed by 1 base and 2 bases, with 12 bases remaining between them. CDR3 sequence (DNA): TGTGCCAGCAGCGTAAGCGGCTCTCAACAAGAGACCCAGTACTTC. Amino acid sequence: CASSVSGSQQETQYF.

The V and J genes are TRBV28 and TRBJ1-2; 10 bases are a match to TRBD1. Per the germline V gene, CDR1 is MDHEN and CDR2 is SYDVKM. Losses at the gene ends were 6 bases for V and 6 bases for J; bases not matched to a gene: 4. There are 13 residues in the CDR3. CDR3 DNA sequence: TGTGCCAGCAGCCAAGGGACAGGGGATGGCTACACCTTC. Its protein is CASSQGTGDGYTF.

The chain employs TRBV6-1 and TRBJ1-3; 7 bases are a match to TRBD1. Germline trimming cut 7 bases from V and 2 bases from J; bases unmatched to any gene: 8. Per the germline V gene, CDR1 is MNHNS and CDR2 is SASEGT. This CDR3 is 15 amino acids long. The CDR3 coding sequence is TGTGCCAGCACCCTCGACAGGGAGCCTGGAAACACCATATATTTT. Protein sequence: CASTLDREPGNTIYF.

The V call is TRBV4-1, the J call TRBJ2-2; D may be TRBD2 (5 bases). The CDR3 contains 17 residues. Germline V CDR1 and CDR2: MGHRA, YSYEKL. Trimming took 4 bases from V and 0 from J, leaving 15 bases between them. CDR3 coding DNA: TGCGCCAGCAGCCCGTCCGGGCGGGCATCGAACACCGGGGAGCTGTTTTTT. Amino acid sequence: CASSPSGRASNTGELFF.

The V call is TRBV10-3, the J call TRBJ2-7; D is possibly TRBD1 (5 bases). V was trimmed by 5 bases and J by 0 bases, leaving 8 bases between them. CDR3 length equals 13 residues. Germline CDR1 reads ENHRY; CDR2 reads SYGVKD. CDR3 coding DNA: TGTGCCATCAGTCTCGACAGCTCCTACGAGCAGTACTTC. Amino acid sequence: CAISLDSSYEQYF.

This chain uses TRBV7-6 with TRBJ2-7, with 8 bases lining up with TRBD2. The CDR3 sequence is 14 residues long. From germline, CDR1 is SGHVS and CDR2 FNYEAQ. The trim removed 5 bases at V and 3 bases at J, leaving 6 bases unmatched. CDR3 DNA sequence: TGTGCCAGCAGCAAAGGACTAGCCAACTACGAGCAGTACTTC. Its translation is CASSKGLANYEQYF.

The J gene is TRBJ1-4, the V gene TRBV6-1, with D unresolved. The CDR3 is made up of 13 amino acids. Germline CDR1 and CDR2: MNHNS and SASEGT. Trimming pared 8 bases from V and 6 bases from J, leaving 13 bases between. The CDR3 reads CASEASRDEKLFF. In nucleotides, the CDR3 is TGTGCCAGCGAAGCATCGAGGGATGAAAAACTGTTTTTT.

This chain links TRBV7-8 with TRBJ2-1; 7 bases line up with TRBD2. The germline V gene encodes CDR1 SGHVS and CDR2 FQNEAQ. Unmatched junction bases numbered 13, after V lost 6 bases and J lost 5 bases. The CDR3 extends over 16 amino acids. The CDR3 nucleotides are TGTGCCAGCAGGAGAGCGTGGCTAGCGGAAAACAATGAGCAGTTCTTC. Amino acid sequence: CASRRAWLAENNEQFF.